These T cell receptor beta chains were read from a single sample in a study of shared clonotypes between healthy human individuals. Clones were sequenced by immunoSEQ multiplex PCR, and TCRdb holds only the in-frame ones, with some missing. The table includes fewer than 2.5 million clones, 90% to 95% detected once. Sequences were obtained from naive CD4+ T cells from PBMCs. These receptors all stem from a man between 18 and 29 years old in good health. Some clones in this sample may be carry-over from other donors' samples. Both conserved end residues are part of each CDR3. The D gene is left open where the match is weak. Size is omitted from some rows. Given values are once, few, many or a class for expanded clones.

j_gene | v_gene | abundance | d_gene | CDR3nt | CDR3aa
TRBJ1-3 | TRBV9 | NA | TRBD1 | TGTGCCAGCAGCGTAGGACAGGGAGTCACTGGAAACACCATATATTTT | CASSVGQGVTGNTIYF
TRBJ2-7 | TRBV15 | NA | NA | TGTGCCACCAGCAGAGTTATGGCAGGGAGGTACGAGCAGTACTTC | CATSRVMAGRYEQYF
TRBJ2-5 | TRBV27 | NA | NA | TGTGCCAGCAGTCCCCTCCAAGGTCTATGGGAGACCCAGTACTTC | CASSPLQGLWETQYF
TRBJ2-5 | TRBV5-1 | NA | NA | TGCGCCAGCAGCAGGAAAGGGACTCAGGAAGAGACCCAGTACTTC | CASSRKGTQEETQYF
TRBJ2-3 | TRBV7-8 | NA | TRBD1 | TGTGCCTCGGGACAGGGGGTCGTAGATACGCAGTATTTT | CASGQGVVDTQYF
TRBJ1-2 | TRBV2 | once | TRBD1 | TGTGCCAGCAGCCGAGACAGGGGGCCAATCTATGGCTACACCTTC | CASSRDRGPIYGYTF
TRBJ1-6 | TRBV28 | NA | TRBD1 | TGTGCCAGCAGTCTTGAGGGGGCGGGTGATTCACCCCTCCACTTT | CASSLEGAGDSPLHF
TRBJ2-3 | TRBV14 | NA | NA | TGTGCCAGCAGCCAAGTAGGGGCAGATGCAGATACGCAGTATTTT | CASSQVGADADTQYF
TRBJ1-4 | TRBV29-1 | NA | NA | TGCAGCGTGGGGGGAGGCAGGGAAGGGGAAAAACTGTTTTTT | CSVGGGREGEKLFF
TRBJ2-2 | TRBV11-3 | NA | TRBD1 | TGTGCCAGCAGCCGACAGGGGGCAGCGAACACCGGGGAGCTGTTTTTT | CASSRQGAANTGELFF
TRBJ2-2 | TRBV28 | once | NA | TGTGCCAGCAGTTTATCCTTTGGAGGGAGCACCGGGGAGCTGTTTTTT | CASSLSFGGSTGELFF
TRBJ2-1 | TRBV28 | NA | NA | TGTGCCAGCAAGGCAATCGATGAGCAGTTCTTC | CASKAIDEQFF
TRBJ2-7 | TRBV5-5 | NA | NA | TGTGCCAGCAGCTTGGCCTCGTCAGGAACCTTCTCCTACGAGCAGTACTTC | CASSLASSGTFSYEQYF
TRBJ1-1 | TRBV2 | NA | TRBD1 | TGTGCCAGCCAAGGGGGCGCCCCGAACACTGAAGCTTTCTTT | CASQGGAPNTEAFF
TRBJ2-7 | TRBV28 | NA | TRBD2 | TGTGCCAGCACAACTAGCGGGGTATACGAGCAGTACTTC | CASTTSGVYEQYF
TRBJ2-5 | TRBV6-1 | NA | NA | TGTGCCAGCAGCCGGACGGGCCTCCAAGAGACCCAGTACTTC | CASSRTGLQETQYF
TRBJ2-7 | TRBV6-5 | NA | NA | TGTGCCAGCAGTGAAGCCTACCATTACGAGCGGTACTTC | CASSEAYHYERYF
TRBJ2-7 | TRBV6-1 | once | NA | TGTGCCAGCAGTAAAGGGCAGGGGTCCTACGAGCAGTACTTC | CASSKGQGSYEQYF
TRBJ2-5 | TRBV5-1 | once | NA | TGCGCCAGCAGCTTAAGGCAGAGTAAAGAGACCCAGTACTTC | CASSLRQSKETQYF
TRBJ2-5 | TRBV5-4 | NA | NA | TGTGCCAGCAGCTTGGGATTCCGGGGCGGAGAGACCCAGTACTTC | CASSLGFRGGETQYF
TRBJ2-7 | TRBV5-4 | once | TRBD2 | TGTGCCAGCAGCTTGGACGGGGGGTACGCCAGGGAGCAGTACTTC | CASSLDGGYAREQYF
TRBJ2-1 | TRBV28 | NA | NA | TGTGCCAGCAGTTTATCCACCAATGAGCAGTTCTTC | CASSLSTNEQFF
TRBJ1-2 | TRBV7-2 | NA | NA | TGTGCCAGCAGCTTAGTCGCAATTAACTATGGCTACACCTTC | CASSLVAINYGYTF
TRBJ2-2 | TRBV9 | NA | TRBD2 | TGTGCCAGCAGCGTAGAACCGGGAGGGTTCACCGGGGAGCTGTTTTTT | CASSVEPGGFTGELFF
TRBJ1-2 | TRBV9 | NA | TRBD1 | TGTGCCAGCAGCGTAGGGTCAGGGGGGAACTATGGCTACACCTTC | CASSVGSGGNYGYTF
TRBJ1-1 | TRBV19 | NA | TRBD1 | TGTGCCAGTAGAGCGCCAGGGGGAATCCGAACTGAAGCTTTCTTT | CASRAPGGIRTEAFF
TRBJ2-7 | TRBV6-1 | once | NA | TGTGCCAGCAGTGAATTCCCGAAACCCTCCTACGAGCAGTACTTC | CASSEFPKPSYEQYF
TRBJ2-5 | TRBV10-1 | NA | TRBD1 | TGCGCCAGCAGTGACGGACAGGGTTTGGCGACCCAGTACTTC | CASSDGQGLATQYF
TRBJ2-2 | TRBV5-1 | NA | NA | TGCGCCAGCAGCGAGCCAGGGAACACCGGGGAGCTGTTTTTT | CASSEPGNTGELFF
TRBJ2-6 | TRBV11-2 | once | TRBD1 | TGTGCCAGCAGCTTGGGGACAGGGCAGGGGACTGGGGCCAACGTCCTGACTTTC | CASSLGTGQGTGANVLTF
TRBJ1-3 | TRBV9 | NA | NA | TGTGCCAGCAGCGTAGACTCAGGCCCCATATATTTT | CASSVDSGPIYF
TRBJ2-2 | TRBV5-1 | NA | TRBD2 | TGCGCCAGCATGAGAGGGGAGGGCACCGGGGAGCTGTTTTTT | CASMRGEGTGELFF
TRBJ2-7 | TRBV7-8 | NA | TRBD1 | TGTGCCAGCAGCGACAGGGGCCACCCCTACGAGCAGTACTTC | CASSDRGHPYEQYF
TRBJ1-2 | TRBV29-1 | NA | TRBD1 | TGCAGCGTCCTCAGGGGGCAGAACTATGGCTACACCTTC | CSVLRGQNYGYTF
TRBJ2-1 | TRBV9 | few | NA | TGTGCCAGCAGCGTAGGGCAGTACAATGAGCAGTTCTTC | CASSVGQYNEQFF
TRBJ1-4 | TRBV7-2 | NA | TRBD1 | TGTGCCAGCAGCTCCCGACAGGGAGGCGAAAAACTGTTTTTT | CASSSRQGGEKLFF
TRBJ2-3 | TRBV7-3 | once | TRBD1 | TGTGCCAGCAGCTTAGTTGGCAGGGGGACAGATACGCAGTATTTT | CASSLVGRGTDTQYF
TRBJ2-3 | TRBV30 | once | NA | TGTGCCTGGAGTGCTAGGGATATCGCAGATACGCAGTATTTT | CAWSARDIADTQYF
TRBJ2-7 | TRBV2 | NA | TRBD2 | TGTGCCAGCAGTGGGACTAGCGGGGATTACGAGCAGTACTTC | CASSGTSGDYEQYF
TRBJ2-3 | TRBV6-4 | NA | NA | TGTGCCAGCAGTGCTTGGTGGGACCAAAATAACACAGATACGCAGTATTTT | CASSAWWDQNNTDTQYF
TRBJ1-2 | TRBV12-2 | NA | NA | TGTGCAAGTCGCGAAGTGACCGGAGGGATGGGCTACACCTTC | CASREVTGGMGYTF
TRBJ1-5 | TRBV2 | NA | NA | TGTGCCAGCAGGCGCCGGGACGGAGACAATCAGCCCCAGCATTTT | CASRRRDGDNQPQHF
TRBJ1-5 | TRBV5-5 | NA | TRBD1 | TGTGCCAGCAGCTCACAGGGGGATGGCCCTGGGCGCAGCAATCAGCCCCAGCATTTT | CASSSQGDGPGRSNQPQHF
TRBJ2-4 | TRBV29-1 | NA | NA | TGCAGCGTTGTTTTGCAGCTCCTAGCCAAAAACATTCAGTACTTC | CSVVLQLLAKNIQYF
TRBJ2-1 | TRBV7-9 | NA | TRBD2 | TGTGCCAGCAGCCCCTTAAAGACTAGCGGGAAAAACAATGAGCAGTTCTTC | CASSPLKTSGKNNEQFF
TRBJ1-2 | TRBV28 | NA | NA | TGTGCCAGCAGCTTGGGGGGGGCAGACCCTAACTATGGCTACACCTTC | CASSLGGADPNYGYTF
TRBJ1-4 | TRBV18 | NA | NA | TGTGCCAGCTCACATAACACCGGGACGGGACATGAAAAACTGTTTTTT | CASSHNTGTGHEKLFF
TRBJ2-1 | TRBV4-2 | NA | TRBD2 | TGTGCCAGCAGCCAAGTAGGGCTAGCGGGAGAGGATGAGCAGTTCTTC | CASSQVGLAGEDEQFF
TRBJ1-1 | TRBV18 | NA | NA | TGTGCCAGCTCACTCGCCGGGACATTCGGCTTCGGCACTGAAGCTTTCTTT | CASSLAGTFGFGTEAFF
TRBJ2-7 | TRBV11-2 | NA | NA | TGTGCCAGCAGCCCCACGCGAGGGCTAGTTCGCGAGCAGTACTTC | CASSPTRGLVREQYF
TRBJ2-7 | TRBV15 | NA | NA | TGTGCCACCAGCAGAGCGGGGGTCCGGCAGTACTTC | CATSRAGVRQYF
TRBJ2-7 | TRBV6-6 | NA | NA | TGTGCCAGCAGTTACGGGGTCTACGAGCAGTACTTC | CASSYGVYEQYF